This note documents a single T cell receptor (beta chain) sequence. Antigen specificity is unknown. RNA amounts of roughly 0.45 to 1 ug underwent reverse transcription with random hexamers. Each CDR3 protein gets one entry after TCRdb re-called the immunoSEQ multiplex PCR reads with MiXCR. This sample has 150,000 to 250,000 distinct CDR3 sequences, with about 95% found just once. This specimen belongs to a study of CD8 T cells in Susac syndrome. V dropped 4 bases and J dropped 8 bases, with 15 bases sitting between them. The CDR3 length is 14 residues. Germline values: CDR1 MRHNA, CDR2 SNTAGT. Purification of the CD8+ and CD4+ T cells relied on negative isolation, and TEMRA cells underwent FACS enrichment. Regarding the study as a whole: TCR sequencing and HLA analysis covered a relatively small number of individuals.

The gene calls are TRBV6-4 and TRBJ2-1; a possible D gene is TRBD2 (6 bases). Specimen: CD4+ T cells from PBMCs. This clonotype was obtained from a human donor with multiple sclerosis. CDR3 loop: CASSALGGTHEQFF. In DNA, the CDR3 is TGTGCCAGCAGTGCCCTCGGGGGTACACATGAGCAGTTCTTC.